The present T cell receptor beta chain was sequenced within a study of blood T cells in healthy people across ages. Points from the study as a whole: Whereas aged donors had fewer naive CD4+ cells, long-lived donors had more of them and higher diversity. Unsorted PBMC input precluded a conclusive naive versus antigen-experienced comparison. Roughly linear age-related decline in beta diversity appeared, significant by age around 42.

Details on this clonotype: Its antigen is currently unknown.

The CDR3 covers 17 residues. V shed 2 bases and J 5 bases; nucleotides not matched to a gene: 8. Germline CDR1 reads DFQATT; CDR2 reads SNEGSKA (reference sequence). Using a J-beta primer mix together with a sample-barcoded 5' primer, a second PCR was run for about 6 to 11 cycles. Every cDNA was tagged by a template-switch adaptor with 12 random nucleotides. MiXCR, applied by TCRdb to the 5' RACE reads, yields one record per CDR3 protein. The table has hundreds of thousands of distinct CDR3 sequences, around two fifths seen once. Sequencing was done on a sample of blood. The gene calls are TRBV20-1 and TRBJ2-2; 13 bases agree with TRBD2. The receptor was isolated from a man older than 75 in good health. In DNA form, the CDR3 reads TGCAGTGCTAGACCTCGGACTAGCGGGAGAGATACCGGGGAGCTGTTTTTT. Its translation is CSARPRTSGRDTGELFF.